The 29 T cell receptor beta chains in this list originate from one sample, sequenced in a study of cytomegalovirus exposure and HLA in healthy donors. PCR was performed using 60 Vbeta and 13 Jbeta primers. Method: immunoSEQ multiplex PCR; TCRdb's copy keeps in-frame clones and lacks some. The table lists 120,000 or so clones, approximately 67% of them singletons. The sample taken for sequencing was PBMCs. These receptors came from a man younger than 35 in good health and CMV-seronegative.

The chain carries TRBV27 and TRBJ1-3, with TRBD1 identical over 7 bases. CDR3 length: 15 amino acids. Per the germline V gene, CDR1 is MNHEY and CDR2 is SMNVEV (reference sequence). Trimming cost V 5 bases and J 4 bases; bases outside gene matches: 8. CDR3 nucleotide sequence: TGTGCCAGCAGTCCCGGGGGACAGAAAGGAAACACCATATATTTT. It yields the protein CASSPGGQKGNTIYF.

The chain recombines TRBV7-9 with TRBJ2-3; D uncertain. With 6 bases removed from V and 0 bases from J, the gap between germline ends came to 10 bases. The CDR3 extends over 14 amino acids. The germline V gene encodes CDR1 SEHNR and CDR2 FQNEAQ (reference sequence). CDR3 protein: CASREATSTDTQYF. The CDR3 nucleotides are TGTGCCAGCAGAGAGGCAACTAGCACAGATACGCAGTATTTT. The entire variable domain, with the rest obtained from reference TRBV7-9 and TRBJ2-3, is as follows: DTGVSQNPRHKITKRGQNVTFRCDPISEHNRLYWYRQTLGQGPEFLTYFQNEAQLEKSRLLSDRFSAERPKGSFSTLEIQRTEQGDSAMYLCASREATSTDTQYFGPGTRLTVL.

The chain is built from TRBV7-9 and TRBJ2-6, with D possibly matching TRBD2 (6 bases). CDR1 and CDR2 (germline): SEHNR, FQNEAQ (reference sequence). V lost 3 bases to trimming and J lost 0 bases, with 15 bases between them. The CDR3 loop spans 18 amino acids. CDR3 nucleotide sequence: TGTGCCAGCAGCTTGCGGGAAAAGGCCCTCTCTGGGGCCAACGTCCTGACTTTC. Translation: CASSLREKALSGANVLTF.

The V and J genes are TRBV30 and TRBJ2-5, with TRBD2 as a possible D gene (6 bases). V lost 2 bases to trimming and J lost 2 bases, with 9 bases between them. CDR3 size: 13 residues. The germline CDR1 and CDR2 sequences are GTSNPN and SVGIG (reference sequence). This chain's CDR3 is CAWSTGVQETQYF. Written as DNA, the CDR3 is TGTGCCTGGAGTACGGGGGTGCAAGAGACCCAGTACTTC.

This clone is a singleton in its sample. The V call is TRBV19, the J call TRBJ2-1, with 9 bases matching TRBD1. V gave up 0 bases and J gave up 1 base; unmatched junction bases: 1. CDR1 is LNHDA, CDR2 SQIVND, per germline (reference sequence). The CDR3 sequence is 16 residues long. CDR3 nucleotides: TGTGCCAGTAGTATAGACGGGACAGGGTCCTACAATGAGCAGTTCTTC. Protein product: CASSIDGTGSYNEQFF.

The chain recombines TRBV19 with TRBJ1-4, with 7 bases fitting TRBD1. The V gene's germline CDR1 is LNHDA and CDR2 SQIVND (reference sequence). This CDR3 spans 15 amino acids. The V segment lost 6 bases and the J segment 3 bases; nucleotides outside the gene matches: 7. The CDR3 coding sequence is TGTGCCAGTAGCGTCGGACAGGTTCCTAATGAAAAACTGTTTTTT. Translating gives CASSVGQVPNEKLFF.

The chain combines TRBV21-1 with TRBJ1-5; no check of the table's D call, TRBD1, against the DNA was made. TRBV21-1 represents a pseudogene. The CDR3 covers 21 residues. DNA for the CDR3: TGTGCCAGCACCTTTTGCTGCCTAGGGACAGGGCCGCCGTTAGGGAATCAGCCCCAGCATTTT. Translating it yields CASTFCCLGTGPPLGNQPQHF.

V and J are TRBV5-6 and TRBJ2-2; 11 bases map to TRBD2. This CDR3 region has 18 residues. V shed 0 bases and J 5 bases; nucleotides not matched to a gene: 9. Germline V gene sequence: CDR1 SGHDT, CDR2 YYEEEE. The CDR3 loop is CASSLDLAGGRGTGELFF. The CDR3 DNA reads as TGTGCCAGCAGCTTGGATTTAGCGGGGGGGCGAGGTACCGGGGAGCTGTTTTTT.

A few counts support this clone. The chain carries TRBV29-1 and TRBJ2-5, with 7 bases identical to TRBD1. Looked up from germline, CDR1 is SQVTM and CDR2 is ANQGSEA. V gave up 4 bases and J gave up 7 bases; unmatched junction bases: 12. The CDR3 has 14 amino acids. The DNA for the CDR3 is TGCAGCGTTGTTCTCGGGCAGGGGGTATGGACCCAGTACTTC. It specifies CSVVLGQGVWTQYF.

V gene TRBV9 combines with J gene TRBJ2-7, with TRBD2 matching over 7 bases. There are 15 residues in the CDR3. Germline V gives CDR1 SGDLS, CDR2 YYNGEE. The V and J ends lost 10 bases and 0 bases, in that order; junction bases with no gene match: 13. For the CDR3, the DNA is TGTGCCTCAAGCGTAGCCGGGGGGATCTCCTACGAGCAGTACTTC. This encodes CASSVAGGISYEQYF.

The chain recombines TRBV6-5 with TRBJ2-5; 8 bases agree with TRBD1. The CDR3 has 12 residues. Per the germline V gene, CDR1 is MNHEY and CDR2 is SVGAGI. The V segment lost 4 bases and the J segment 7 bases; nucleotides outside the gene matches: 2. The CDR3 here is CASSWDRLTQYF. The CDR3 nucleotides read TGTGCCAGCAGTTGGGACAGGCTGACCCAGTACTTC.

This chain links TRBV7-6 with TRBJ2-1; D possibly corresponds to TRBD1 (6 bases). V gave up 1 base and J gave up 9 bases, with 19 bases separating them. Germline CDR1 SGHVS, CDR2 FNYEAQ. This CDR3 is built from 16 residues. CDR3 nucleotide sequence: TGTGCCAGCAGCTTAGGGGGAACCGGGACCAGGGGTGAGCAGTTCTTC. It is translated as CASSLGGTGTRGEQFF.

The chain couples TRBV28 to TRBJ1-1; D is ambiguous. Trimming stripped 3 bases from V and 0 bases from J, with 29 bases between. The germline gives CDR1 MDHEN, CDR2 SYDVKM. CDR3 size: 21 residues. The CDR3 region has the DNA TGTGCCAGCAGTTTGCCCCTTAAGAGAGCGGTCCCATCGGTAATGAACACTGAAGCTTTCTTT. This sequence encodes CASSLPLKRAVPSVMNTEAFF.

CDR3 loop: CASSIPPRGGQAAQPQHF. The CDR3 bases are TGTGCCAGTAGTATCCCTCCCCGGGGTGGACAGGCCGCTCAGCCCCAGCATTTT. The V and J genes are TRBV19 and TRBJ1-5; 7 bases map to TRBD1. The CDR3 totals 18 residues. Germline values: CDR1 LNHDA, CDR2 SQIVND (reference sequence). After removal of 3 bases from V and 6 bases from J, the junction contained 17 bases not matched to a gene. The full variable domain, in which reference TRBV19 and TRBJ1-5 provide the parts outside the CDR3, is DGGITQSPKYLFRKEGQNVTLSCEQNLNHDAMYWYRQDPGQGLRLIYYSQIVNDFQKGDIAEGYSVSREKKESFPLTVTSAQKNPTAFYLCASSIPPRGGQAAQPQHFGDGTRLSIL.

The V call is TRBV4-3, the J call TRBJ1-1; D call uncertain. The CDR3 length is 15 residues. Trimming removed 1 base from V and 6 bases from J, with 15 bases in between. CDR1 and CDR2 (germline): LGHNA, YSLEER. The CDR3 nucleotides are TGCGCCAGCAGCCAAGTGGCCCCCCCTCAGGCTGAAGCTTTCTTT. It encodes CASSQVAPPQAEAFF.

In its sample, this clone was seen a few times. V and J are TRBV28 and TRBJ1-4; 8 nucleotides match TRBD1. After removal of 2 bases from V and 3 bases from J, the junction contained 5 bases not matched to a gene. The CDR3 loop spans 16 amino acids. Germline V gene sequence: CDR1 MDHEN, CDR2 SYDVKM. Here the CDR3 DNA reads TGTGCCAGCAGTTTAGGGCAGGGGGCCTCTAATGAAAAACTGTTTTTT. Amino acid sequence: CASSLGQGASNEKLFF.

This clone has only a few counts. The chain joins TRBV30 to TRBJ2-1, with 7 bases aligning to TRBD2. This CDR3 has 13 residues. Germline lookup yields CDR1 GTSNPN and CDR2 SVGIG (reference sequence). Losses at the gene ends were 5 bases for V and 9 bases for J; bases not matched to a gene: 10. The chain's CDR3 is CAWLGGSYREQFF. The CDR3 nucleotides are TGTGCCTGGCTCGGGGGGAGCTACCGTGAGCAGTTCTTC.

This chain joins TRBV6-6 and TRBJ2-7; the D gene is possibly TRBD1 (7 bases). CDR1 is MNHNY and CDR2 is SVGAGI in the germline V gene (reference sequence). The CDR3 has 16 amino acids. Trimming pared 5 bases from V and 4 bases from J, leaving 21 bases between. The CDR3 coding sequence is TGTGCCAGCAGTCCGGTGGGTGGCAGGGGGGTGTACGAGCAGTACTTC. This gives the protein CASSPVGGRGVYEQYF.

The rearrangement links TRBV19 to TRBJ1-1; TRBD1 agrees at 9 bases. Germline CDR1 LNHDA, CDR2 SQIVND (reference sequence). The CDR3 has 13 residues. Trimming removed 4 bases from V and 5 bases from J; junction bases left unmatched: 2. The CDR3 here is CASSTGTGTEAFF. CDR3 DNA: TGTGCCAGTAGTACCGGGACAGGGACTGAAGCTTTCTTT.

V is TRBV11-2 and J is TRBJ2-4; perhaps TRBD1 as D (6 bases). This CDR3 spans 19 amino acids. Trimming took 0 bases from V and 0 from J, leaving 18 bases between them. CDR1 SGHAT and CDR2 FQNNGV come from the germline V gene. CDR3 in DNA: TGTGCCAGCAGCTTAGATCGGGGTGCCGGACAGCTAGCCAAAAACATTCAGTACTTC. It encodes CASSLDRGAGQLAKNIQYF.

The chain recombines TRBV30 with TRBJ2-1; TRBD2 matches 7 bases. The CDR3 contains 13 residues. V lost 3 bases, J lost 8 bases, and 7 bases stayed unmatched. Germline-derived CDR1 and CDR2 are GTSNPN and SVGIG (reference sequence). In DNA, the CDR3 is TGTGCCTGGAGCAACGGGGGGAGAGATGAGCAGTTCTTC. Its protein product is CAWSNGGRDEQFF.

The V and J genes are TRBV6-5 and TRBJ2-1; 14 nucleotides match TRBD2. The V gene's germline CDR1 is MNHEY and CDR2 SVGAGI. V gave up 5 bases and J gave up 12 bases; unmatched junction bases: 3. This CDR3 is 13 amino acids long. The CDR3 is CASSLGLAGGQFF. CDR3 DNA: TGTGCCAGCAGTCTCGGACTAGCGGGAGGGCAGTTCTTC.

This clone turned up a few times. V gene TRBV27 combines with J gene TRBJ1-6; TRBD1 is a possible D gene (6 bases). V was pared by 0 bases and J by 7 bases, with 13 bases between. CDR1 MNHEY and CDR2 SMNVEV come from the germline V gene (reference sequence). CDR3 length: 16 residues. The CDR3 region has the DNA TGTGCCAGCAGTTTATCTGACAGGTGGAGCAATTCACCCCTCCACTTT. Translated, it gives CASSLSDRWSNSPLHF.

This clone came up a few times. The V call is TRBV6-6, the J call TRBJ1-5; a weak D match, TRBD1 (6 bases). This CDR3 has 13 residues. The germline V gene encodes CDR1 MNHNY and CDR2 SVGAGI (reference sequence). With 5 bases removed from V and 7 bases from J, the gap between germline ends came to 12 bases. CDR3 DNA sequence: TGTGCCAGCAGTGCACAGGGTAGCCAGCCCCAGCATTTT. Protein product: CASSAQGSQPQHF.

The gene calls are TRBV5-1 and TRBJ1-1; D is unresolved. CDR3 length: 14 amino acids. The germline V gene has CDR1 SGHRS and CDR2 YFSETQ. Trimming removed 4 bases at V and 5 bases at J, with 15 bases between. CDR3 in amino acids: CASSPKPSGTEAFF. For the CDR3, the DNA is TGCGCCAGCAGCCCAAAACCGTCCGGGACTGAAGCTTTCTTT.

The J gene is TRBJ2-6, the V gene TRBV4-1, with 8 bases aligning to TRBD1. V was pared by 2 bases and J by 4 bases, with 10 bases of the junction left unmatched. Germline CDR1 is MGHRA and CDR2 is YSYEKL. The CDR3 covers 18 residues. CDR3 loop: CASSQSDRVVSGANVLTF. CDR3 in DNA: TGCGCCAGCAGCCAATCGGACAGGGTGGTCTCGGGGGCCAACGTCCTGACTTTC.

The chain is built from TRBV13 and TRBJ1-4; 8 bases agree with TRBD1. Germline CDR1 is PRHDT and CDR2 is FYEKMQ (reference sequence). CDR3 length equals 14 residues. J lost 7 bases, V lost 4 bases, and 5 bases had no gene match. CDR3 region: CASSWTGMGEKLFF. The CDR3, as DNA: TGTGCCAGCAGCTGGACAGGGATGGGTGAAAAACTGTTTTTT.

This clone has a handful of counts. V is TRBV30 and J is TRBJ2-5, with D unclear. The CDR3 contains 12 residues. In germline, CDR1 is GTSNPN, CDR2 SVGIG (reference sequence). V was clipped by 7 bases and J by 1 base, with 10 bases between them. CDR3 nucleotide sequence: TGTGCCTACGACTCGCGCCAAGAGACCCAGTACTTC. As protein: CAYDSRQETQYF.

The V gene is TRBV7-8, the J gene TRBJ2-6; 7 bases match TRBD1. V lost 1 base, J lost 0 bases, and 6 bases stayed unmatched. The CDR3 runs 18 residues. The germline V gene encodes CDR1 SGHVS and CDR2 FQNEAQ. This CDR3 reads CASSLVVAGGSGANVLTF. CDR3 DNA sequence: TGTGCCAGCAGCTTAGTGGTCGCAGGGGGCTCTGGGGCCAACGTCCTGACTTTC.